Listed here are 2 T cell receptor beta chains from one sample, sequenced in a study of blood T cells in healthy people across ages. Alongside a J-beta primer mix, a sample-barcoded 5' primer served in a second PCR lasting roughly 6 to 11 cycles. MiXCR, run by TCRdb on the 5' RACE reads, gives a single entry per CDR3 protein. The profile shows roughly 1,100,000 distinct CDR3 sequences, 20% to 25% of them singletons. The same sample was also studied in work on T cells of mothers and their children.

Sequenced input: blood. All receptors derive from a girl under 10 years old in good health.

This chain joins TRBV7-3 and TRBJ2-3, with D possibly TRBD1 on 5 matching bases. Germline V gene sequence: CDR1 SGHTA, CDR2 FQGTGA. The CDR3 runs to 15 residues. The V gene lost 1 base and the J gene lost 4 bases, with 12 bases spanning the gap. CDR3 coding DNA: TGTGCCAGCAGCTTAAAGTCAGGGATCGCAGATACGCAGTATTTT. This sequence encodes CASSLKSGIADTQYF.

The CDR3: CASSEPRDEAFF. Here the CDR3 DNA reads TGTGCCAGCAGCGAACCGCGGGACGAAGCTTTCTTT. The chain combines TRBV7-2 with TRBJ1-1; possibly TRBD1 for D (5 bases). Germline CDR1 and CDR2: SGHTA and FQGNSA. The CDR3 contains 12 residues. V was pared by 5 bases and J by 8 bases, with 12 bases between.